A selection of T cell receptor beta chains follows, all from one sample in a study of cytomegalovirus exposure and HLA in healthy donors. The method was immunoSEQ multiplex PCR; TCRdb's version includes in-frame clones alone and lacks a portion of them. The data contain about 140,000 clones, around three fifths of them singletons. The sample consisted of PBMCs. The receptors originated from a woman in her forties in good health and CMV-seronegative. The CDR3 runs from the conserved cysteine through the conserved F or W. A D gene is named only where the DNA matches it firmly. Where a row states a size, it is once, few, many or the class of an expanded clone; other rows omit it.

CDR3: CASSSAGELFF
DNA: TGTGCCAGCAGCTCAGCCGGGGAGCTGTTTTTT
size: -
V: TRBV5-6
J: TRBJ2-2
D: -

CDR3: CASSSPGTGSEAFF
DNA: TGTGCCAGCAGTTCTCCCGGGACAGGCTCTGAAGCTTTCTTT
size: once
V: TRBV6-1
J: TRBJ1-1
D: TRBD1

CDR3: CASSPPTANTGELFF
DNA: TGTGCCAGCTCACCACCCACGGCGAACACCGGGGAGCTGTTTTTT
size: -
V: TRBV18
J: TRBJ2-2
D: -

CDR3: CASTERDSGYEQYF
DNA: TGTGCCAGCACCGAAAGGGACAGCGGCTACGAGCAGTACTTC
size: -
V: TRBV2
J: TRBJ2-7
D: TRBD1

CDR3: CASSIGTPNEQFF
DNA: TGTGCCAGTAGTATAGGAACTCCCAATGAGCAGTTCTTC
size: -
V: TRBV19
J: TRBJ2-1
D: -

CDR3: CASSAPGQLLLNTEAFF
DNA: TGTGCCAGCAGTGCCCCGGGACAGCTCTTGCTGAACACTGAAGCTTTCTTT
size: -
V: TRBV6-1
J: TRBJ1-1
D: TRBD1

CDR3: CASSLDRVTAFF
DNA: TGTGCCAGCAGTTTAGACAGGGTAACAGCTTTCTTT
size: -
V: TRBV6-6
J: TRBJ1-1
D: TRBD1

CDR3: CASSQGGAVAFF
DNA: TGTGCCAGCAGCCAAGGGGGGGCCGTAGCTTTCTTT
size: -
V: TRBV5-6
J: TRBJ1-1
D: -

CDR3: CASSQDTGDSNQPQHF
DNA: TGCGCCAGCAGCCAAGATACCGGAGATAGCAATCAGCCCCAGCATTTT
size: -
V: TRBV4-3
J: TRBJ1-5
D: -

CDR3: CSVARQSMNTEAFF
DNA: TGCAGCGTTGCTCGACAATCAATGAACACTGAAGCTTTCTTT
size: -
V: TRBV29-1
J: TRBJ1-1
D: -

CDR3: CASSFGVGNTGELFF
DNA: TGTGCCAGCAGTTTTGGAGTTGGGAACACCGGGGAGCTGTTTTTT
size: once
V: TRBV27
J: TRBJ2-2
D: -

CDR3: CATSGTQESEAFF
DNA: TGTGCCACTTCAGGGACTCAAGAATCTGAAGCTTTCTTT
size: -
V: TRBV18
J: TRBJ1-1
D: -

CDR3: CASRPRDTYSPLHF
DNA: TGTGCCAGTAGGCCCCGGGACACCTATTCACCCCTCCACTTT
size: -
V: TRBV19
J: TRBJ1-6
D: -

CDR3: CASNLGGVPADTQYF
DNA: TGTGCCAGCAACTTAGGGGGGGTACCGGCAGATACGCAGTATTTT
size: -
V: TRBV7-9
J: TRBJ2-3
D: -

CDR3: CASSLDRGPMEEAFF
DNA: TGTGCCAGCAGCCTCGACAGGGGGCCGATGGAAGAAGCTTTCTTT
size: few
V: TRBV4-2
J: TRBJ1-1
D: TRBD1